This entry lists 26 T cell receptor beta chains sequenced from one sample in a study of blood T cell repertoires in COVID-19. TCRdb's table, derived via immunoSEQ multiplex PCR, lists solely in-frame clones and lacks some. The sample yields 250,000 to 350,000 clones, around 87% seen once. Sequenced sample: PBMCs or T cells enriched from blood (not recorded which). The source is a young woman with acute COVID-19.

This sequence joins TRBV5-6 and TRBJ1-1; D possibly corresponds to TRBD1 (6 bases). There are 13 residues in the CDR3. Trimming stripped 7 bases from V and 1 base from J, with 11 bases between. CDR1 is SGHDT and CDR2 is YYEEEE in the germline V gene. The CDR3 DNA follows: TGTGCCAGCTCCGGGACACCGAACACTGAAGCTTTCTTT. Encoded protein: CASSGTPNTEAFF.

This chain uses TRBV18 with TRBJ1-1; 7 bases line up with TRBD1. V shed 5 bases and J 3 bases; nucleotides not matched to a gene: 3. The CDR3 consists of 13 residues. Germline CDR1 reads KGHSH; CDR2 reads LQKENI. CDR3 residues: CASSLGQYTEAFF. The DNA for the CDR3 is TGTGCCAGCTCATTGGGACAGTACACTGAAGCTTTCTTT.

The CDR3 nucleotides read TGTGCCGCCGGGGGGCTCGTAACCGGGGAGCTGTTTTTT. Residues: CAAGGLVTGELFF. The chain recombines TRBV27 with TRBJ2-2; weak D call: TRBD2 (7 bases). Germline V gene data show CDR1 as MNHEY and CDR2 as SMNVEV (reference sequence). The CDR3 sequence is 13 residues long. Trimming took 11 bases from V and 5 from J, leaving 15 bases between them.

CDR3 region: CASREDRNNQPQHF. As DNA, the CDR3 is TGTGCCAGCAGGGAAGACAGGAACAATCAGCCCCAGCATTTT. The gene calls are TRBV6-6 and TRBJ1-5, with D maybe TRBD1 (6 bases). V was cut by 6 bases and J by 3 bases, with 12 bases left in between. The CDR3 extends over 14 amino acids. Germline V CDR1 and CDR2: MNHNY, SVGAGI (reference sequence).

In DNA, the CDR3 is TGTGCCAGCAGCCCCCGGCGGGAGGGAGATACGCAGTATTTT. Translated, it gives CASSPRREGDTQYF. This chain connects TRBV7-9 to TRBJ2-3; TRBD2 agrees at 9 bases. V lost 5 bases and J lost 5; bases outside the gene matches: 5. Germline CDR1 reads SEHNR; CDR2 reads FQNEAQ (reference sequence). This CDR3 is built from 14 residues.

Note on this clone: The same CDR3 is also encoded by other DNA sequences in this sample. This sequence joins TRBV6-5 and TRBJ1-2; D remains unclear. The V gene's germline CDR1 is MNHEY and CDR2 SVGAGI. This CDR3 spans 13 amino acids. V lost 2 bases and J 3 bases, leaving 7 bases between the germline ends. The CDR3 DNA sequence: TGTGCCAGCAGTTACGGAGGCTACTATGGCTACACCTTC. It specifies CASSYGGYYGYTF.

The chain recombines TRBV7-9 with TRBJ1-2, with 7 nucleotides matching TRBD1. Germline V gene sequence: CDR1 SEHNR, CDR2 FQNEAQ (reference sequence). The CDR3 has 15 amino acids. V was clipped by 5 bases and J by 7 bases; unmatched bases: 13. Here the CDR3 reads CASSIDRVGGSGYTF. The DNA of the CDR3 is TGTGCCAGCAGCATAGACAGGGTTGGAGGCAGTGGCTACACCTTC.

This clone was observed a single time. The chain has TRBV18 and TRBJ1-1; D perhaps matches TRBD1 (5 bases). V was trimmed by 5 bases and J by 0 bases, leaving 13 bases between them. Germline V lookup: CDR1 KGHSH, CDR2 LQKENI. The CDR3 is 15 residues long. CDR3 DNA: TGTGCCAGCTCATCCAGGGAGGTGGTGAACACTGAAGCTTTCTTT. It is translated as CASSSREVVNTEAFF.

The gene calls are TRBV7-2 and TRBJ2-7; possible D gene TRBD2, 5 bases. V was pared by 7 bases and J by 7 bases, with 20 bases between. The CDR3 loop spans 14 amino acids. CDR1 is SGHTA, CDR2 FQGNSA, per germline. Here the CDR3 reads CASMGGGSTIEQYF. Here the CDR3 DNA reads TGTGCCAGCATGGGTGGTGGGAGTACGATTGAGCAGTACTTC.

This clone was counted once. The chain links TRBV30 to TRBJ1-2; 7 nucleotides match TRBD1. The CDR3 is 13 residues long. V trimming: 3 bases; J trimming: 8 bases; junction bases outside the gene matches: 9. In germline, CDR1 is GTSNPN, CDR2 SVGIG (reference sequence). For the CDR3, the DNA is TGTGCCTGGAGCCCGCAGGGGGTTAAAGGCTACACCTTC. Amino acids: CAWSPQGVKGYTF. The complete variable domain, with remaining parts taken from reference TRBV30 and TRBJ1-2, reads SQTIHQWPATLVQPVGSPLSLECTVEGTSNPNLYWYRQAAGRGLQLLFYSVGIGQISSEVPQNLSASRPQDRQFILSSKKLLLSDSGFYLCAWSPQGVKGYTFGSGTRLTVV.

The rearrangement uses TRBV29-1 and TRBJ2-2, with D possibly TRBD2 on 6 matching bases. Germline values: CDR1 SQVTM, CDR2 ANQGSEA. Trimming left V 6 bases short and J 1 base short, with 12 bases between. The CDR3 is 14 amino acids. The CDR3 loop is CSVNPGLNTGELFF. The CDR3 nucleotides are TGCAGCGTCAACCCGGGACTGAACACCGGGGAGCTGTTTTTT.

The chain combines TRBV19 with TRBJ2-5, with D unresolved. With 3 bases removed from V and 0 bases from J, the gap between germline ends came to 5 bases. The CDR3 is 13 amino acids. The germline V gene encodes CDR1 LNHDA and CDR2 SQIVND (reference sequence). The CDR3 loop reads CASSIGYQETQYF. Here the CDR3 DNA reads TGTGCCAGTAGTATCGGGTACCAAGAGACCCAGTACTTC.

This clone was seen only once. The V gene is TRBV2, the J gene TRBJ2-7, with 8 bases that match TRBD1. Germline CDR1 reads SNHLY; CDR2 reads FYNNEI. With V trimmed by 6 bases and J by 2 bases, 15 bases remained unmatched. The CDR3 covers 17 residues. The CDR3 loop is CASRASSTGGNTYEQYF. CDR3 DNA sequence: TGTGCCAGCAGAGCCAGTTCCACAGGGGGAAACACCTACGAGCAGTACTTC.

The chain has TRBV5-6 and TRBJ1-2; 9 bases map to TRBD1. Germline V gene lookup returns CDR1 SGHDT and CDR2 YYEEEE. With V trimmed by 1 base and J by 5 bases, 12 bases remained unmatched. This CDR3 has 17 residues. The chain's CDR3 is CASSLRTGASLWYGYTF. The CDR3 DNA reads as TGTGCCAGCAGCTTGAGGACAGGGGCGTCCCTTTGGTATGGCTACACCTTC.

This sequence joins TRBV19 and TRBJ2-7; 10 nucleotides align to TRBD1. After removal of 5 bases from V and 3 bases from J, the junction contained 10 bases not matched to a gene. The germline gives CDR1 LNHDA, CDR2 SQIVND (reference sequence). The CDR3 loop spans 16 amino acids. The CDR3 protein is CASSLGERTGGYEQYF. CDR3 sequence (DNA): TGTGCCAGTAGTTTGGGGGAACGGACAGGGGGCTACGAGCAGTACTTC.

The chain is built from TRBV3-1 (or the pseudogene TRBV3-2) and TRBJ2-2, with 14 bases matching TRBD2. V lost 3 bases to trimming and J lost 6 bases; unmatched junction nucleotides: 12. Germline CDR1 reads LGHDT; CDR2 reads YNNKEL (reference sequence). The CDR3 length is 19 residues. CDR3 sequence reads: CASSHASGTSGRGAGELFF. DNA of the CDR3: TGTGCCAGCAGCCATGCCTCCGGGACTAGCGGGAGAGGCGCCGGGGAGCTGTTTTTT.

This chain links TRBV7-2 with TRBJ2-7; 11 bases map to TRBD2. The CDR3 has 16 amino acids. Germline loops: CDR1 SGHTA, CDR2 FQGNSA. Losses at the gene ends were 2 bases for V and 2 bases for J; bases not matched to a gene: 5. This CDR3 is CASSLFGTSGAYEQYF. In DNA form, the CDR3 reads TGTGCCAGCAGCTTATTCGGGACTAGCGGTGCCTACGAGCAGTACTTC.

The chain joins TRBV4-1 to TRBJ2-5, with D possibly matching TRBD2 (6 bases). Per the germline V gene, CDR1 is MGHRA and CDR2 is YSYEKL. The CDR3 totals 14 residues. The ends were cut back, 1 base at V and 3 bases at J, with 9 bases in the middle. For the CDR3, the DNA is TGCGCCAGCAGCCAAGGTCCTAGCGAAGAGACCCAGTACTTC. Translating it yields CASSQGPSEETQYF.

V usage is TRBV28 and J usage is TRBJ1-4, with 8 bases fitting TRBD1. V shed 6 bases, J shed 7 bases, and the junction held 4 bases outside the gene matches. The CDR3 sequence is 13 residues long. CDR1 and CDR2 (germline): MDHEN, SYDVKM. CDR3 amino acids: CASSGRGPEKLFF. The CDR3, as DNA: TGTGCCAGCAGCGGCAGGGGGCCTGAAAAACTGTTTTTT.

J is TRBJ1-1 and V is TRBV25-1; 7 bases agree with TRBD1. Germline CDR1 MGHDK, CDR2 SYGVNS. Losses at the gene ends were 7 bases for V and 2 bases for J; bases not matched to a gene: 19. The CDR3 loop spans 18 amino acids. The CDR3 DNA reads TGTGCCAGCACAAATCCGGGACAGACCGTCTCGGTCAACACTGAAGCTTTCTTT. Protein product: CASTNPGQTVSVNTEAFF.

This chain connects TRBV3-1 (or the pseudogene TRBV3-2) to TRBJ2-1, with 10 positions matching TRBD2. V was pared by 7 bases and J by 7 bases, with 22 bases of the junction left unmatched. Germline loops: CDR1 LGHDT, CDR2 YNNKEL (reference sequence). The CDR3 contains 19 residues. CDR3 residues: CASTASFREREGSWNEQFF. CDR3 nucleotides: TGTGCCAGCACAGCCAGCTTTAGAGAGCGGGAGGGTAGTTGGAATGAGCAGTTCTTC.

The chain recombines TRBV5-1 with TRBJ2-7; 8 bases match TRBD1. CDR1 is SGHRS and CDR2 is YFSETQ in the germline V gene. The J segment lost 2 bases and the V segment lost 0 bases, leaving 7 bases of the junction unmatched. This CDR3 has 16 amino acids. The CDR3: CASSLDRGQGPYEQYF. The DNA of the CDR3 is TGCGCCAGCAGCTTGGACCGAGGACAGGGTCCCTACGAGCAGTACTTC. The full variable domain, its missing parts supplied by reference TRBV5-1 and TRBJ2-7, is KAGVTQTPRYLIKTRGQQVTLSCSPISGHRSVSWYQQTPGQGLQFLFEYFSETQRNKGNFPGRFSGRQFSNSRSEMNVSTLELGDSALYLCASSLDRGQGPYEQYFGPGTRLTVT.

This chain links TRBV11-2 with TRBJ2-1; tentatively, D is TRBD1 (6 bases). V was shortened by 7 bases and J by 8 bases, with 12 bases between the two germline ends. Germline assignment: CDR1 SGHAT and CDR2 FQNNGV. This CDR3 contains 12 residues. The CDR3, as DNA: TGTGCCAGCAAGGGGGACCGCCATGAGCAGTTCTTC. It codes for CASKGDRHEQFF.

Here the CDR3 reads CASSYRTGAPRGYTF. The CDR3 bases are TGTGCCAGCAGTTATAGGACAGGGGCCCCCCGTGGCTACACCTTC. J is TRBJ1-2 and V is TRBV28; 9 bases map to TRBD1. Germline V gene lookup returns CDR1 MDHEN and CDR2 SYDVKM. The CDR3 has 15 residues. V gave up 4 bases and J gave up 7 bases; unmatched junction bases: 10.

This chain connects TRBV9 to TRBJ2-7, with 11 bases matching TRBD1. Germline values: CDR1 SGDLS, CDR2 YYNGEE. CDR3 length: 15 amino acids. The V and J ends lost 3 bases and 3 bases, in that order; junction bases with no gene match: 5. The CDR3 spells CASSDGQGASYEQYF. The CDR3 DNA reads as TGTGCCAGCAGCGATGGACAGGGGGCGAGCTACGAGCAGTACTTC.

The chain is built from TRBV28 and TRBJ2-3, with 7 positions matching TRBD2. Trimming removed 5 bases from V and 6 bases from J; junction bases left unmatched: 14. Germline V lookup: CDR1 MDHEN, CDR2 SYDVKM. The CDR3 totals 16 residues. This CDR3 is CASSPTSERRVDTQYF. DNA for the CDR3: TGTGCCAGCAGTCCCACTAGCGAGAGGAGAGTGGATACGCAGTATTTT.